This T cell receptor beta chain was captured in a study of CD8 T cells in ankylosing spondylitis. CDR1 is MDHEN, CDR2 SYDVKM, per germline. V was clipped by 6 bases and J by 0 bases, with 8 bases between them. The CDR3 loop spans 13 amino acids. Regarding this clonotype: Its antigen is unknown.

TCRdb ran MiXCR on the 5' RACE reads and lists one entry per CDR3 protein. The table includes about 150,000 distinct CDR3 sequences, about a third detected once. The study's findings and limits: Seemingly distinctive of ankylosing spondylitis blood was a TCR beta motif formed by eight highly homologous variants.

The rearrangement links TRBV28 to TRBJ1-1; D unresolved. The receptor was isolated from a male donor with ankylosing spondylitis. Sequenced material: synovial fluid, either unsorted or a sorted T cell fraction (not recorded which). The CDR3 bases are TGTGCCAGCAGGCGACGGTTGAACACTGAAGCTTTCTTT. Its protein is CASRRRLNTEAFF.